The rows below give T cell receptor beta chains drawn from one sample of a study of response to subunit inactivated influenza vaccine. From the RT-PCR reads, TCRdb called clonotypes with MiXCR, one entry per CDR3 protein. The data hold roughly 760,000 distinct CDR3 sequences, with about 20% observed a single time. Material: PBMCs from blood, obtained 4 to 6 days after vaccination. The source of these receptors is a man between 50 and 59 years old who received an inactivated influenza vaccine. CDR3s include the opening cysteine and the closing phenylalanine or tryptophan. A D gene is named only where the DNA matches it firmly. Clone size is stated in some rows and not others, as once, few, many or a class when expanded.

d_call,v_call,cdr3_length,clone_size,j_call,cdr3_aa,cdr3_nt
TRBD2,TRBV20-1,16,few,TRBJ2-1,CSARKSGRASYNEQFF,TGCAGTGCTAGAAAGAGCGGGAGGGCCTCTTACAATGAGCAGTTCTTC
TRBD1,TRBV4-2,16,-,TRBJ1-6,CASSQDRTGGNSPLHF,TGTGCCAGCAGCCAAGATAGAACAGGGGGGAATTCACCCCTCCACTTT
-,TRBV7-2,12,-,TRBJ2-7,CASSFSGDEQYF,TGTGCCAGCAGCTTCAGCGGAGACGAGCAGTACTTC
TRBD1,TRBV7-2,13,-,TRBJ1-2,CASSRDREGGYTF,TGTGCCAGCAGCCGAGACAGGGAGGGCGGCTACACCTTC
TRBD1,TRBV6-5,15,few,TRBJ1-4,CASSYSWGQHEKLFF,TGTGCCAGCAGTTACTCTTGGGGACAGCACGAAAAACTGTTTTTT
TRBD2,TRBV6-1,16,-,TRBJ2-3,CASSSGLAGWSDTQYF,TGTGCCAGCAGCTCGGGACTAGCGGGATGGTCAGATACGCAGTATTTT
TRBD2,TRBV9,17,-,TRBJ2-3,CASSARGLAASTDTQYF,TGTGCCAGCAGCGCGAGGGGACTAGCGGCCAGCACAGATACGCAGTATTTT
-,TRBV10-3,15,-,TRBJ2-3,CAISEPPGGADTQYF,TGTGCCATCAGTGAACCCCCGGGTGGGGCAGATACGCAGTATTTT
-,TRBV20-1,12,many,TRBJ2-4,CSPGGPQGIQYF,TGCAGTCCGGGCGGGCCCCAAGGCATTCAGTACTTC
-,TRBV10-3,15,-,TRBJ2-1,CAISASAGSYNEQFF,TGTGCCATCAGTGCTTCCGCGGGGTCCTACAATGAGCAGTTCTTC
-,TRBV7-8,12,-,TRBJ1-1,CASSLVLGEAFF,TGTGCCAGCAGCTTAGTCCTTGGTGAAGCTTTCTTT
-,TRBV20-1,12,-,TRBJ2-7,CSATFPGLGQYF,TGCAGTGCCACATTTCCGGGACTTGGGCAGTACTTC
-,TRBV6-1,13,few,TRBJ2-5,CASSEDGQETQYF,TGTGCCAGCAGTGAAGACGGGCAAGAGACCCAGTACTTC
TRBD2,TRBV28,16,-,TRBJ2-2,CASSELGLVYTGELFF,TGTGCCAGCAGTGAACTGGGACTAGTTTACACCGGGGAGCTGTTTTTT